In this sample, the clone carrying this TCR beta chain turned up a few times. Its specificity is unknown. The germline V and J ends were trimmed by 8 bases and 6 bases, with 17 bases remaining between them. The length of the CDR3 is 15 residues. Germline-derived CDR1 and CDR2 are MNHNS and SASEGT. This sample stems from a study of T-cell memory formation after mild COVID-19. TCR alpha and TCR beta cDNA libraries carrying sample barcodes and UMIs were produced by 5'RACE using constant-segment primers. From the 5' RACE reads, TCRdb called clonotypes with MiXCR, one entry per CDR3 protein. The sample yields 470,000 or so distinct CDR3 sequences, around 19% seen once. Whole-study results and caveats: Pre-infection memory already had some responding clones, implying cross-reactive memory joined.

The chain recombines TRBV6-1 with TRBJ1-6, with D unresolved. Sequenced sample: PBMCs or a T cell subset sorted from them (not recorded which). This sequence originates from an adult woman who had mild COVID-19 (a few samples of this study predate the infection). Cell type and time point are not known. The CDR3, as DNA: TGTGCCAGCTCCGGGGAGGGCTCGGGTAATTCACCCCTCCACTTT. Protein: CASSGEGSGNSPLHF.